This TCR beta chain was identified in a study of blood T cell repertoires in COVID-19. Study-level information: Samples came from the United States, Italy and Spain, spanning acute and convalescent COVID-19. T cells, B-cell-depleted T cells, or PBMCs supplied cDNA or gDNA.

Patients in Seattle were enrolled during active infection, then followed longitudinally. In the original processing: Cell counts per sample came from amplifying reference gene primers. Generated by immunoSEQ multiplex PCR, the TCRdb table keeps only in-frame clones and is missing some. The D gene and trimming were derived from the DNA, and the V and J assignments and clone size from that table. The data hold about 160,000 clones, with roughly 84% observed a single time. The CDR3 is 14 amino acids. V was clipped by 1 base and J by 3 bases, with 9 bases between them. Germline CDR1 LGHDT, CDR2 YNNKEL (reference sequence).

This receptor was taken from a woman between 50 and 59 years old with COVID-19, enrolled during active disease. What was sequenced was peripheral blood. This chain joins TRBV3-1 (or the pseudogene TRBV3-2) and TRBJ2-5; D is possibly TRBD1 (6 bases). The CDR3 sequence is CASSQGAGEETQYF. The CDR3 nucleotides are TGTGCCAGCAGCCAAGGGGCAGGGGAAGAGACCCAGTACTTC.